The 30 T cell receptor beta chains in this list originate from one sample, sequenced in a study of shared clonotypes between healthy human individuals. The repertoire was sequenced with immunoSEQ multiplex PCR; TCRdb's copy has only in-frame clones and lacks some. The data contain about 2.5 million clones, about nine tenths of them singletons. The sample was naive CD4+ T cells from PBMCs. As to subset: CD45RA+ positively selected. These receptors all come from a man younger than 35 in good health. Some clones in this sample may be carry-over from other donors' samples.

This clone is a singleton in its sample. The rearrangement links TRBV6-1 to TRBJ1-5; D perhaps matches TRBD1 (5 bases). V lost 4 bases to trimming and J lost 4 bases, with 17 bases between them. The CDR3 contains 16 residues. CDR1 is MNHNS, CDR2 SASEGT, per germline. CDR3 protein: CASSVAPGTFNQPQHF. CDR3 DNA sequence: TGTGCCAGCAGTGTAGCCCCCGGGACGTTTAATCAGCCCCAGCATTTT.

This sequence joins TRBV6-6 and TRBJ1-2; TRBD1 agrees at 8 bases. The V and J ends lost 6 bases and 1 base, in that order; junction bases with no gene match: 10. The V gene's germline CDR1 is MNHNY and CDR2 SVGAGI (reference sequence). The CDR3 is 16 amino acids. The CDR3 DNA reads TGTGCCAGCAGCCTAATAAGAGGACAGGGTAACTATGGCTACACCTTC. Encoded protein: CASSLIRGQGNYGYTF.

The chain links TRBV6-1 to TRBJ2-2, with 8 positions matching TRBD1. Germline-derived CDR1 and CDR2 are MNHNS and SASEGT. The CDR3 covers 14 residues. With V trimmed by 7 bases and J by 4 bases, 5 bases remained unmatched. The chain's CDR3 is CASNTDRGTGELFF. CDR3 nucleotide sequence: TGTGCCAGCAATACCGACAGGGGCACCGGGGAGCTGTTTTTT.

J is TRBJ2-7 and V is TRBV5-1, with D unresolved. Germline assignment: CDR1 SGHRS and CDR2 YFSETQ. The ends were cut back, 4 bases at V and 3 bases at J, with 8 bases in the middle. This CDR3 is built from 12 residues. CDR3 loop: CASSGPLYEQYF. CDR3 bases: TGCGCCAGCAGCGGACCACTCTACGAGCAGTACTTC.

The V call is TRBV28, the J call TRBJ2-7, with D tentatively TRBD1 (6 bases). Germline CDR1 and CDR2: MDHEN and SYDVKM. The germline V and J ends were trimmed by 4 bases and 6 bases, with 19 bases remaining between them. This CDR3 has 15 residues. The CDR3 protein is CASSSGHNIGSEQYF. CDR3 DNA sequence: TGTGCCAGCAGTTCGGGACATAATATAGGATCCGAGCAGTACTTC. Based on the CDR3 plus reference TRBV28 and TRBJ2-7, the full variable domain is DVKVTQSSRYLVKRTGEKVFLECVQDMDHENMFWYRQDPGLGLRLIYFSYDVKMKEKGDIPEGYSVSREKKERFSLILESASTNQTSMYLCASSSGHNIGSEQYFGPGTRLTVT.

This rearrangement joins TRBV4-2 to TRBJ1-1; D gene unclear. There are 14 residues in the CDR3. V was clipped by 0 bases and J by 1 base, with 6 bases between them. Germline V gene data show CDR1 as LGHNA and CDR2 as YNFKEQ. CDR3: CASSQDLRNTEAFF. The CDR3 bases are TGTGCCAGCAGCCAAGATCTCCGGAACACTGAAGCTTTCTTT.

The V and J genes are TRBV25-1 and TRBJ2-3, with 7 bases matching TRBD2. V dropped 1 base and J dropped 0; count of bases not matched to a gene: 7. Germline CDR1 reads MGHDK; CDR2 reads SYGVNS. This CDR3 is built from 17 residues. Here the CDR3 reads CASSEWEGRESTDTQYF. As DNA, the CDR3 is TGTGCCAGCAGTGAATGGGAGGGGCGGGAAAGCACAGATACGCAGTATTTT.

The V call is TRBV30, the J call TRBJ1-6; D is ambiguous. Germline CDR1 and CDR2: GTSNPN and SVGIG (reference sequence). The CDR3 spans 13 residues. V gave up 0 bases and J gave up 8 bases, with 8 bases separating them. The CDR3 region is CAWSVQSDSPLHF. CDR3 sequence (DNA): TGTGCCTGGAGTGTACAGTCTGATTCACCCCTCCACTTT.

The CDR3 reads CASSLTGQTEAFF. As DNA, the CDR3 is TGTGCCAGCAGCTTAACGGGGCAGACTGAAGCTTTCTTT. This chain uses TRBV7-2 with TRBJ1-1; D possibly corresponds to TRBD1 (5 bases). The CDR3 runs 13 residues. Trimming took 2 bases from V and 5 from J, leaving 9 bases between them. Germline lookup yields CDR1 SGHTA and CDR2 FQGNSA.

The rearrangement links TRBV9 to TRBJ2-1; perhaps TRBD2 as D (5 bases). The length of the CDR3 is 14 residues. CDR1 SGDLS and CDR2 YYNGEE come from the germline V gene. V was clipped by 0 bases and J by 4 bases, with 8 bases between them. Here the CDR3 DNA reads TGTGCCAGCAGCGTAGCGACTAAGTACAATGAGCAGTTCTTC. Translated: CASSVATKYNEQFF.

Only one count was recorded for this clone. This chain's CDR3 is CASSIGLYNEQFF. In nucleotides, the CDR3 is TGTGCCAGCTCAATTGGACTGTACAATGAGCAGTTCTTC. This rearrangement joins TRBV18 to TRBJ2-1, with a tentative D call TRBD2 (5 bases). Trimming left V 5 bases short and J 4 bases short, with 9 bases between. CDR1 KGHSH and CDR2 LQKENI come from the germline V gene. The CDR3 length is 13 residues.

This chain joins TRBV2 and TRBJ2-3, with D perhaps assigned TRBD1 or TRBD2 (5 bases each). The length of the CDR3 is 18 residues. Looked up from germline, CDR1 is SNHLY and CDR2 is FYNNEI. V shed 6 bases and J shed 3 bases, with 25 bases lying between them. CDR3 residues: CASSRNGIQVSGTDTQYF. The CDR3, as DNA: TGTGCCAGCAGCCGAAACGGCATACAGGTCTCGGGGACAGATACGCAGTATTTT. Combining the CDR3 with reference TRBV2 and TRBJ2-3 gives the whole variable domain EPEVTQTPSHQVTQMGQEVILRCVPISNHLYFYWYRQILGQKVEFLVSFYNNEISEKSEIFDDQFSVERPDGSNFTLKIRSTKLEDSAMYFCASSRNGIQVSGTDTQYFGPGTRLTVL.

Written as DNA, the CDR3 is TGTGCCAGCAGCTTACGGGCGGGAGCAGAGACCCAGTACTTC. This translates into CASSLRAGAETQYF. V gene TRBV9 combines with J gene TRBJ2-5; 7 positions agree with TRBD2. CDR1 is SGDLS and CDR2 is YYNGEE in the germline V gene. The CDR3 length is 14 residues. V gave up 4 bases and J gave up 4 bases; unmatched junction bases: 7. The complete variable domain, with remaining parts taken from reference TRBV9 and TRBJ2-5, reads DSGVTQTPKHLITATGQRVTLRCSPRSGDLSVYWYQQSLDQGLQFLIQYYNGEERAKGNILERFSAQQFPDLHSELNLSSLELGDSALYFCASSLRAGAETQYFGPGTRLLVL.

The genes are TRBV5-1 and TRBJ2-7; D unresolved. The length of the CDR3 is 13 residues. Germline-derived CDR1 and CDR2 are SGHRS and YFSETQ. V lost 2 bases, J lost 3 bases, and 9 bases lay in between. CDR3 residues: CASSFSVLYEQYF. As DNA, the CDR3 is TGCGCCAGCAGCTTTTCGGTTCTCTACGAGCAGTACTTC.

The chain joins TRBV9 to TRBJ1-3; D unclear. Per germline, CDR1 SGDLS and CDR2 YYNGEE. V lost 3 bases and J 4 bases, leaving 11 bases between the germline ends. This CDR3 spans 14 amino acids. The CDR3 DNA reads TGTGCCAGCAGCGAGAGGTTGGGGGGAAACACCATATATTTT. Translation gives CASSERLGGNTIYF. Together with reference TRBV9 and TRBJ1-3, the CDR3 gives the full variable domain: DSGVTQTPKHLITATGQRVTLRCSPRSGDLSVYWYQQSLDQGLQFLIQYYNGEERAKGNILERFSAQQFPDLHSELNLSSLELGDSALYFCASSERLGGNTIYFGEGSWLTVV.

The V gene is TRBV19, the J gene TRBJ2-4, with 9 bases matching TRBD1. Unmatched junction bases numbered 7, after V lost 5 bases and J lost 2 bases. The CDR3 is made up of 16 amino acids. Germline loops: CDR1 LNHDA, CDR2 SQIVND (reference sequence). The CDR3 sequence is CASSRPGQGPKNIQYF. The CDR3 DNA reads as TGTGCCAGTAGTCGACCGGGACAGGGACCCAAAAACATTCAGTACTTC.

V is TRBV29-1 and J is TRBJ2-7; D unclear. This CDR3 spans 14 amino acids. The germline V gene encodes CDR1 SQVTM and CDR2 ANQGSEA. With 6 bases removed from V and 0 bases from J, the gap between germline ends came to 15 bases. The CDR3 loop reads CSVALRLSSYEQYF. The CDR3 DNA reads TGCAGCGTGGCCCTCCGGTTAAGCTCCTACGAGCAGTACTTC.

This chain uses TRBV18 with TRBJ2-7; perhaps D is TRBD1 or TRBD2 (5 bases each). V was trimmed by 0 bases and J by 6 bases, leaving 18 bases between them. The CDR3 runs to 16 residues. From germline, CDR1 is KGHSH and CDR2 LQKENI. DNA for the CDR3: TGTGCCAGCTCACCACCCGGGGCGGACCACACCACCGAGCAGTACTTC. Translating gives CASSPPGADHTTEQYF.

The DNA for the CDR3 is TGTGCCAGCTCCCCCGTCAGCGGGAGGACCTCCTACGAGCAGTACTTC. This encodes CASSPVSGRTSYEQYF. This sequence joins TRBV7-9 and TRBJ2-7; 9 bases are a match to TRBD2. The trim removed 8 bases at V and 0 bases at J, leaving 11 bases unmatched. The CDR3 totals 16 residues. CDR1 is SEHNR and CDR2 is FQNEAQ in the germline V gene (reference sequence).

With respect to this clone: Other nucleotide sequences from this sample produce the same CDR3. CDR3 DNA sequence: TGTGCCAGCAGTCGTGCCGGGGAGCTGTTTTTT. It codes for CASSRAGELFF. The chain employs TRBV28 and TRBJ2-2, with no clear D. V gave up 5 bases and J gave up 6 bases, with 4 bases separating them. Germline CDR1 MDHEN, CDR2 SYDVKM. This CDR3 comprises 11 residues.

As for this clone: This sample also contains other DNA sequences that code for the same CDR3. The chain has TRBV15 and TRBJ2-7, with 7 bases that match TRBD2. This CDR3 spans 14 amino acids. CDR1 is LNHNV, CDR2 YYDKDF, per germline (reference sequence). V was pared by 3 bases and J by 0 bases, with 2 bases of the junction left unmatched. The CDR3 here is CATSRGGGSYEQYF. CDR3 in DNA: TGTGCCACCAGCAGGGGCGGGGGCTCCTACGAGCAGTACTTC.

The chain recombines TRBV6-5 with TRBJ1-2; D call uncertain. V was clipped by 11 bases and J by 4 bases, with 17 bases between them. Germline V gene sequence: CDR1 MNHEY, CDR2 SVGAGI. The CDR3 has 13 residues. The CDR3 DNA is TGTGCCGCCATCCGCGGTGCGGGCTATGGCTACACCTTC. It encodes CAAIRGAGYGYTF.

The V and J genes are TRBV6-6 and TRBJ1-4, with 10 bases that match TRBD1. Trimming removed 5 bases from V and 2 bases from J; junction bases left unmatched: 5. This CDR3 region has 16 residues. The germline gives CDR1 MNHNY, CDR2 SVGAGI (reference sequence). The CDR3 DNA sequence: TGTGCCAGCAGTAGACAGGGGGCAACGACTAATGAAAAACTGTTTTTT. It is translated as CASSRQGATTNEKLFF.

The rearrangement uses TRBV7-3 and TRBJ1-1, with D unresolved. The CDR3 is 15 amino acids. The V end lost 8 bases, the J end lost 0 bases, and 16 bases lay between the germline ends. CDR1 and CDR2 (germline): SGHTA, FQGTGA. The CDR3 nucleotides are TGTGCCAGCGCCCCTTCAACGGGGATGAACACTGAAGCTTTCTTT. Translation: CASAPSTGMNTEAFF.

The chain joins TRBV7-3 to TRBJ1-5; D uncertain. V shed 3 bases and J shed 4 bases, with 10 bases lying between them. CDR1 is SGHTA and CDR2 is FQGTGA in the germline V gene. This CDR3 contains 14 residues. CDR3 DNA: TGTGCCAGCAGCTTCGGACGGCTGAATCAGCCCCAGCATTTT. This encodes CASSFGRLNQPQHF.

The chain links TRBV27 to TRBJ2-7; D is perhaps TRBD2 (5 bases). Germline CDR1 and CDR2: MNHEY and SMNVEV (reference sequence). The V end lost 2 bases, the J end lost 5 bases, and 13 bases lay between the germline ends. CDR3 length equals 14 residues. CDR3 bases: TGTGCCAGCAGTTTAAGAGGGCCCCTCCACGAGCAGTACTTC. The encoded protein is CASSLRGPLHEQYF.

The gene calls are TRBV5-1 and TRBJ2-7, with TRBD2 matching 11 bases. Germline CDR1 and CDR2: SGHRS and YFSETQ. This CDR3 is 16 amino acids long. Trimming removed 4 bases from V and 1 base from J; junction bases left unmatched: 7. The CDR3 nucleotides are TGCGCCAGCAGCCCGCAACTAGCGGGAGTATCCTACGAGCAGTACTTC. Encoded protein: CASSPQLAGVSYEQYF.

The J gene is TRBJ2-1, the V gene TRBV9, with no clear D. Per the germline V gene, CDR1 is SGDLS and CDR2 is YYNGEE. This CDR3 contains 14 residues. Trimming removed 3 bases at V and 7 bases at J, with 14 bases between. CDR3 amino acids: CASSALRGGNEQFF. CDR3 in DNA: TGTGCCAGCAGCGCCTTGAGAGGCGGTAATGAGCAGTTCTTC.

The chain uses TRBV6-1 and TRBJ2-1; 12 bases agree with TRBD2. The germline gives CDR1 MNHNS, CDR2 SASEGT. The ends lost 1 base at V and 2 bases at J; junction bases unmatched: 6. CDR3 length equals 18 residues. The CDR3 region is CASSEGLAGANPYNEQFF. The CDR3 bases are TGTGCCAGCAGTGAAGGACTAGCGGGAGCAAACCCCTACAATGAGCAGTTCTTC.

In DNA form, the CDR3 reads TGTGCCAGCAGTAAATATAGCGGGAGTGGGTACGAGCAGTACTTC. It specifies CASSKYSGSGYEQYF. The chain has TRBV28 and TRBJ2-7; 9 bases are shared with TRBD2. Germline loops: CDR1 MDHEN, CDR2 SYDVKM. The CDR3 length is 15 residues. Trimming removed 5 bases from V and 4 bases from J; junction bases left unmatched: 9.